The entry that follows covers one T cell receptor (beta chain) sequence. This CDR3 comprises 15 residues. In germline, CDR1 is MNHEY, CDR2 SVGAGI. With V trimmed by 0 bases and J by 4 bases, 3 bases remained unmatched. This sample was taken from a study of blood T cell repertoires in COVID-19. Clones were read by immunoSEQ multiplex PCR, and TCRdb kept only the in-frame ones, dropping some. In the table there are 150,000 to 200,000 clones, roughly nine tenths of which are singletons. This sequence joins TRBV6-5 and TRBJ1-1; 9 nucleotides match TRBD1. The source is a man in his 70s with active or convalescent COVID-19. The sequencing sample was made of peripheral blood. This chain's CDR3 is CASSYSGQGFTEAFF. CDR3 sequence (DNA): TGTGCCAGCAGTTACTCGGGACAGGGTTTCACTGAAGCTTTCTTT.